This T cell receptor (beta chain) was sequenced for a study of blood T cell repertoires in COVID-19. Study summary: The cDNA or gDNA used as material had been derived from T cells, B-cell-depleted T cells, or PBMCs.

Repertoires were generated with immunoSEQ multiplex PCR, while TCRdb's copy carries only in-frame clones and drops some. This sample has a few hundred thousand clones, with around 84% found just once. Germline assignment: CDR1 SGHRS and CDR2 YFSETQ. The ends were cut back, 0 bases at V and 4 bases at J, with 8 bases in the middle. This CDR3 has 14 amino acids. The V call is TRBV5-1, the J call TRBJ1-5, with a possible D match to TRBD1 (6 bases). What was sequenced was peripheral blood. The sequence was obtained from a human donor in a cohort sampled during active COVID-19. The CDR3 is CASSLGGPNQPQHF. CDR3 sequence (DNA): TGCGCCAGCAGCTTGGGGGGGCCGAATCAGCCCCAGCATTTT. The full variable domain, with the rest looked up from reference TRBV5-1 and TRBJ1-5, is KAGVTQTPRYLIKTRGQQVTLSCSPISGHRSVSWYQQTPGQGLQFLFEYFSETQRNKGNFPGRFSGRQFSNSRSEMNVSTLELGDSALYLCASSLGGPNQPQHFGDGTRLSIL.